Below, one T cell receptor beta chain is given with its context. Its antigen remains unidentified. The CDR3 totals 15 residues. The germline V gene has CDR1 SNHLY and CDR2 FYNNEI. The ends lost 7 bases at V and 4 bases at J; junction bases unmatched: 10. Sequencing used cDNA as its template, made by extracting RNA and reverse transcribing it. Sequenced by immunoSEQ multiplex PCR; TCRdb stores in-frame clones only, minus some. The profile shows about 150,000 clones, nearly 55% of them singletons. This sample is drawn from a study of CD8+ T cells in alopecia areata. Notes on the study in general: Many of the expanded lesional clones endured in scalp and blood while on tofacitinib. Expanded CD8+ clones among the top 100, and scalp clonality, were significantly decreased by tofacitinib. Affected scalp, especially in alopecia totalis/universalis, had a higher clonality than normal scalp did.

Treatment indicated: oral pan-JAK inhibitor, 5-10 mg twice daily. Alopecia areata patients provided lesional scalp punch biopsies and peripheral blood. The chain links TRBV2 to TRBJ1-5, with 7 bases identical to TRBD1. The specimen was CD8+ T cells sorted from blood, collected at week 4, from a patient treated with tofacitinib. This TCR was recovered from a human donor with alopecia areata. CDR3 nucleotides: TGTGCCAGCACCTGGACAGGCGCCGTTAATCAGCCCCAGCATTTT. It translates to CASTWTGAVNQPQHF.